This paragraph reports one T cell receptor beta chain. This clone turned up a few times. Its antigen specificity is not known. The read stops 3 residues short of the end of the CDR3; the missing end is completed from the germline J gene. The data derive from a study of T cell clonality in common variable immunodeficiency (dated by TCRdb to about 2015). Standard criteria, namely reduction of serum IgG, IgA and/or IgM below the normal range together with specific antibody deficiency, were applied for the diagnosis of CVID. There were around 43 subjects in the CVID group (around 15 female and 29 male), ranging in age from 9 to 64 years, with a mean age of roughly 43. Both CVID patients and healthy controls were predominantly of Caucasian heritage. At the time of study participation, every CVID subject had been on replacement immunoglobulin therapy for one year or longer. No CVID subject was ill or taking immunomodulatory or immunosuppressive medication when blood was collected. Heparinized peripheral whole blood samples of about 5 to 8 ml were collected from each donor. Genomic DNA from adults with common variable immune deficiency (CVID) and from healthy adult controls was used for sequencing of TCRbeta CDR3 repertoires. Diluted blood was density-centrifuged over Hypaque 1077 or Ficoll-Paque to isolate peripheral blood mononuclear cells. Genomic DNA was obtained from unsorted mononuclear cells through either Qiagen column purification or a centrifugation-based method.

Beyond this particular receptor, the publication reports: TCRbeta clonality was higher in CVID subjects than in healthy controls (t-test p = 0.018), and the increase was most characteristic of about a third of subjects. Correlations between repertoire features and clinical complications were limited by patient heterogeneity within the CVID cohort. Even though DNA input was the same, control samples had an average of around 82,000 unique sequences each, compared with some 32,000 in CVID samples. CVID subjects shared fewer TCRbeta clones with each other than healthy controls did (p < 0.0001). The authors noted that sequencing repertoires of T cell subpopulations would be needed to clarify what caused the increased clonality in CVID. CVID TCRbeta sequences reportedly showed fewer deletions and N-nucleotide insertions and lacked highly modified clones with 13 or more V deletions.

For sequencing input, CVID and control samples contributed equivalent amounts of genomic DNA. For every sample, a 60 bp segment covering the rearranged TCRbeta CDR3 region was amplified and then sequenced. The immunoSEQ assay, a bias-corrected multiplex PCR combined with high-throughput sequencing, was used to amplify TCRbeta. In the paper's pipeline: Every unique nucleotide sequence counted as a clone and was annotated with V, D and J genes, copy number and frequency. Sequences were labeled productive if in frame, and non-productive if out of frame or containing stop codons. As previously described, clonality was computed from Shannon's entropy. The predicted amino acid sequences of productive clones were used to derive the mean CDR3 Kyte-Doolittle hydropathy. Using the R hclust function, scaled V gene usage was clustered hierarchically with Manhattan distance and complete linkage. Clone sharing by CDR3 amino acid sequence was assessed by resampling 12 repertoires per group over 100 rounds. The repertoires were searched for 70 published EBV-specific and roughly 240 published CMV-specific TCRbeta sequences. After two CVID samples that produced fewer than 10,000 sequences were dropped from the analysis, 42 CVID repertoires remained. TCRdb limited this immuneACCESS table to in-frame rearrangements with V and J called. A share of clones is missing; checked studies link under half to unresolved V genes, and the rest is unexplained. The V and J calls and clone size come from that table; D and trimming were worked out from the DNA. There are about 42,000 clones in this sample, and none of them is a singleton. 5% to 6.5% of the sample goes to the ten largest clones.

For CDR1 and CDR2, the germline V gene lists SNHLY and FYNNEI. There are 14 amino acids in the CDR3, from cysteine to phenylalanine inclusive. Part of the CDR3 DNA is given, 33 bases translated from base 1. The germline ends are 10 bases apart after V is trimmed by 4 bases and J by 4 bases. Recombination linked TRBV2 to TRBJ2-2; matching of 5 bases hints at TRBD2 as the D gene. This clonotype was sampled from a human donor with common variable immunodeficiency. Sample: peripheral blood mononuclear cells. Incomplete CDR3 DNA: TGTGCCAGCAGTGGACGGGGAGCCACCGGGGAG. Translated, it reads CASSGRGATGE. The complete CDR3 sequence is CASSGRGATGELFF.